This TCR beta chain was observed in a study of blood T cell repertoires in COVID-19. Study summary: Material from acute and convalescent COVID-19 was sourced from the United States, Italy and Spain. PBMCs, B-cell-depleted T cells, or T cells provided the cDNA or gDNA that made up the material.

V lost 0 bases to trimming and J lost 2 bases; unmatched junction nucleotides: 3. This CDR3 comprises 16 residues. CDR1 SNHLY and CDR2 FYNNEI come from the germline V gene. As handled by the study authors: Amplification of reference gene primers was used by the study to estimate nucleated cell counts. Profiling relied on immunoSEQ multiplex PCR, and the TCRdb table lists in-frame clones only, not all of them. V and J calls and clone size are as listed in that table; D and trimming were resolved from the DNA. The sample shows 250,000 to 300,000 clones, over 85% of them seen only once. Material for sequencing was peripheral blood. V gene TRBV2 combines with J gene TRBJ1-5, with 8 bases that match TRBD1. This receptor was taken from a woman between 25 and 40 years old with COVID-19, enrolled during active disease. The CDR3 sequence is CASSEATGVGNQPQHF. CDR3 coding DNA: TGTGCCAGCAGTGAAGCGACAGGGGTGGGCAATCAGCCCCAGCATTTT.